This is a list of T cell receptor beta chains from one sample in a study of spatial heterogeneity in lung cancer. TCRdb independently ran MiXCR on the 5' RACE reads; one entry per CDR3 protein. The sample comprises about 11,000 distinct CDR3 sequences, just over 5% of which are singletons, and over 10% rests with the top ten. The starting material was lung tumor tissue, obtained at surgery. These receptor sequences come from a male donor with early-stage non-small cell lung cancer. The CDR3 runs from the conserved cysteine through the conserved F or W. The D gene is left open where the match is weak. Clone size is not always given. Where it is, it says once, few, many or a class for expanded clones.

d_call	clone_size	j_call	v_call	cdr3_nt	cdr3_aa
TRBD1	.	TRBJ1-2	TRBV5-5	TGTGCCAGCAGCTTGGAGGCAGGGGGCTTTGGCTACACCTTC	CASSLEAGGFGYTF
TRBD2	few	TRBJ2-7	TRBV7-3	TGTGCCAGCAGCTTAGCTAGCGGGGGGTACGAGCAGTACTTC	CASSLASGGYEQYF
TRBD1	few	TRBJ2-3	TRBV7-7	TGTGCTAGCAGCTCGGGACAGGGGAGTTGGGATACGCAGTATTTT	CASSSGQGSWDTQYF
.	many	TRBJ1-3	TRBV6-6	TGTGCCAGCAGTAGGACAAATGGAAACACCATATATTTT	CASSRTNGNTIYF
.	many	TRBJ1-2	TRBV29-1	TGCAGCGTTGCCACAAACTATGGCTACACCTTC	CSVATNYGYTF
.	many	TRBJ2-5	TRBV6-1	TGTGCCAGCAGTGAACAAACTGGGATGGAGACCCAGTACTTC	CASSEQTGMETQYF
.	few	TRBJ2-2	TRBV5-1	TGCGCCAGCAGCTTGGTTTACAGGTCGGCCGGGGAGCTGTTTTTT	CASSLVYRSAGELFF
.	many	TRBJ1-5	TRBV28	TGTGCCAGTAACCTCCGGTGGATACGAAATCAGCCCCAGCATTTT	CASNLRWIRNQPQHF
TRBD2	.	TRBJ2-3	TRBV29-1	TGCAGCGTGGATAGCGGGGGGGCCGCAATCATGCAGTATTTT	CSVDSGGAAIMQYF
TRBD1	many	TRBJ1-2	TRBV7-9	TGTGCCAGCAGTAACCGACAGGGAGGCTATGGCTACACCTTC	CASSNRQGGYGYTF
.	many	TRBJ2-3	TRBV29-1	TGCAGCGTTGGATGGGACACAGATACGCAGTATTTT	CSVGWDTDTQYF
.	many	TRBJ2-1	TRBV11-3	TGTGCCAGCAGCTTAGCTCCGGCGACTTCATCAAATGAGCAGTTCTTC	CASSLAPATSSNEQFF
.	many	TRBJ1-3	TRBV4-1	TGCGCCAGCAGCCAAGAACGAGTTGGAAACACCATATATTTT	CASSQERVGNTIYF
.	few	TRBJ2-3	TRBV7-2	TGTGCCAGCAGCCCAGCGGGGACACGCAGCACAGATACGCAGTATTTT	CASSPAGTRSTDTQYF
.	medium-sized	TRBJ2-7	TRBV5-4	TGTGCCAGCAGCTTTTTGGACAGCCAGCAGTACTTC	CASSFLDSQQYF
TRBD2	medium-sized	TRBJ2-1	TRBV10-2	TGCGCCAGCAGTGAGGGGACTAGCGGGAGCAATGAGCAGTTCTTC	CASSEGTSGSNEQFF
.	many	TRBJ2-1	TRBV20-1	TGCAGTGCTCCGACGAGCTCCTACAATGAGCAGTTCTTC	CSAPTSSYNEQFF